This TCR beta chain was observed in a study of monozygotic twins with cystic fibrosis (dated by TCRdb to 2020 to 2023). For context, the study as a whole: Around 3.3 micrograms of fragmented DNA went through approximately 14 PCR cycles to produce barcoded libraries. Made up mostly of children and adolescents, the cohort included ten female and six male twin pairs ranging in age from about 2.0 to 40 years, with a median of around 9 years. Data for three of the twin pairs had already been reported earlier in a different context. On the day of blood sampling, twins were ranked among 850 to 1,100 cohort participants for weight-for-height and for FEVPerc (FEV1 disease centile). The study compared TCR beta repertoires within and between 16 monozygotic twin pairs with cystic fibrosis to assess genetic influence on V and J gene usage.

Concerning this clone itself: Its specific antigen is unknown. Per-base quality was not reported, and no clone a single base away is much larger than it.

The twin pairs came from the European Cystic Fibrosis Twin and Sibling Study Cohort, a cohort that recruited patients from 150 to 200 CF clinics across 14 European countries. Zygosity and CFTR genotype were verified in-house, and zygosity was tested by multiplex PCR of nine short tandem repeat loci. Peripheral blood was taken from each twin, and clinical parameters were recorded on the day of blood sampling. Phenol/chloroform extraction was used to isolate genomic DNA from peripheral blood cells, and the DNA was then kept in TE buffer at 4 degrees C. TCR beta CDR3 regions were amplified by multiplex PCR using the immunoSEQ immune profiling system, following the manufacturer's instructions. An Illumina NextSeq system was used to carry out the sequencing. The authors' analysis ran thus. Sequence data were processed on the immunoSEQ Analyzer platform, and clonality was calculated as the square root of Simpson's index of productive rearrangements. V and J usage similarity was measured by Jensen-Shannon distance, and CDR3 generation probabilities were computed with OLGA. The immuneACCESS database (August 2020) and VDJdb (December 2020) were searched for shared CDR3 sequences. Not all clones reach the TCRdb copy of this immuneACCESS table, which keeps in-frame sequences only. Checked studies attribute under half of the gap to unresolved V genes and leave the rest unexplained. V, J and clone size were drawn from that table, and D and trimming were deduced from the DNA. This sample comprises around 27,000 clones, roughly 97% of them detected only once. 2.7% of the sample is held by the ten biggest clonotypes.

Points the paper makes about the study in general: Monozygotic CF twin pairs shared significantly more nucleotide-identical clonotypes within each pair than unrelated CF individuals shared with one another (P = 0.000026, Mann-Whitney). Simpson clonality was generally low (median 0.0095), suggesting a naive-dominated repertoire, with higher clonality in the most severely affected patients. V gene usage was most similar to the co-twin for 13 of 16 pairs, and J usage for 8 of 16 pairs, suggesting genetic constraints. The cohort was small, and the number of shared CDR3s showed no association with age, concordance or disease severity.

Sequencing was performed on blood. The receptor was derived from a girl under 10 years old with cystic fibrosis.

The DNA reads TGCAGCGTTGTTGGCAGGGGGTGGGTTGAGCAGTTCTTC. Protein translation: CSVVGRGWVEQFF. This chain is built from TRBV29-1 and TRBJ2-1; TRBD1 fits 7 bases in the junction. CDR1 SQVTM and CDR2 ANQGSEA were looked up in the germline V gene. Spanning cysteine to phenylalanine, the CDR3 consists of 13 amino acids. The kept DNA is CDR3 alone, 39 bases in frame from the first base. The germline V and J ends show losses of 4 bases and 9 bases respectively, and no gene match explains 9 bases of the junction.